A single sample gave rise to the 2 T cell receptor beta chains below, sequenced in a study of OX40 agonist ivuxolimab in advanced cancers. Measured with immunoSEQ multiplex PCR; TCRdb has only the in-frame clones, and not every one. The repertoire holds approximately 60,000 clones, just under 85% seen once, with 9.8% in the top ten. The material was CD4+ or CD8+ T cells sorted from blood, obtained in a trial of the OX40 agonist ivuxolimab. These receptors all come from an adult with an advanced solid tumor such as melanoma, head and neck, liver or kidney cancer.

The gene calls are TRBV6-1 and TRBJ2-6; D is possibly TRBD1 (6 bases). Germline CDR1 MNHNS, CDR2 SASEGT. CDR3 size: 15 residues. Trimming shortened V by 2 bases and J by 2 bases, and 7 bases separated the two germline ends. The CDR3, as DNA: TGTGCCAGCAGTGAACAGGGGCCTGGGGCCAACGTCCTGACTTTC. It translates to CASSEQGPGANVLTF.

The rearrangement links TRBV4-1 to TRBJ1-4; D call uncertain. Germline CDR1 is MGHRA and CDR2 is YSYEKL. V was cut by 5 bases and J by 0 bases, with 13 bases left in between. CDR3 size: 16 residues. In DNA form, the CDR3 reads TGCGCCAGCAGCTCTCCCTTACGCACAACTAATGAAAAACTGTTTTTT. Translation: CASSSPLRTTNEKLFF.